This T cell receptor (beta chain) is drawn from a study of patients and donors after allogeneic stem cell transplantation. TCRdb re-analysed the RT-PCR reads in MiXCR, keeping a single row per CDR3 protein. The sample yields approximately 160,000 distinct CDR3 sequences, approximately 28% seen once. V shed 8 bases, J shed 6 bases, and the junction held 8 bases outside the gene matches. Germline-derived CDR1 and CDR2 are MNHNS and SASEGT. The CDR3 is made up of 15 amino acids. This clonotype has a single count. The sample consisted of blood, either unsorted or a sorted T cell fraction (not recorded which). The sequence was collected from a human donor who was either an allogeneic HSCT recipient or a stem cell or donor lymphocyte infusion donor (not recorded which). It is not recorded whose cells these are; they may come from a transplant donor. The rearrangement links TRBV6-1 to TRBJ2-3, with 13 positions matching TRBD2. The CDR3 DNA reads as TGTGCCAGCGCCACTAGCGGGAGGGCGCGGGATACGCAGTATTTT. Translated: CASATSGRARDTQYF.